Listed below are T cell receptor beta chains from one sample, sequenced in a study of T-cell memory formation after mild COVID-19. TCRdb itself ran the 5' RACE reads through MiXCR, one entry per CDR3 protein. The sample lists roughly 120,000 distinct CDR3 sequences; about a sixth were seen once. Sequenced material: PBMCs or a T cell subset sorted from them (not recorded which). The receptors originated from an adult woman who had mild COVID-19 (a few samples of this study predate the infection). Cell type and time point are not known. Both conserved end residues are part of each CDR3. D genes are given only for firm matches. The size entry is marked missing in some rows and otherwise reads once, few, many or a size class.

TRBV6-5,TRBJ2-3,NA,NA,TGTGCCAGCAAAAGGGGCCCGATCGGTACGCAGTATTTT,CASKRGPIGTQYF
TRBV6-5,TRBJ1-1,many,NA,TGTGCCAGCAGTTACCACCCCTCCGGCACACAAGAAGCTTTCTTT,CASSYHPSGTQEAFF
TRBV2,TRBJ2-7,NA,NA,TGTGCCAGCAGTTTCGTTACCTACGAGCAGTACTTC,CASSFVTYEQYF
TRBV4-2,TRBJ2-7,few,TRBD2,TGTGCCAGCAGCCCTACCGGACTAGAAGGGCGCGAGCAGTACTTC,CASSPTGLEGREQYF
TRBV24-1,TRBJ2-2,NA,TRBD2,TGTGCCACCAGTGATTTGACTAGCGGGAGGGCGAACACCGGGGAGCTGTTTTTT,CATSDLTSGRANTGELFF
TRBV20-1,TRBJ1-2,NA,NA,TGCAGTGCTAGAGAGGGGACTTATGGCTACACCTTC,CSAREGTYGYTF
TRBV7-8,TRBJ2-7,NA,NA,TGTGCCAGCAGCCAGCGGCCGCCTACCTACGAGCAGTACTTC,CASSQRPPTYEQYF
TRBV19,TRBJ1-2,few,NA,TGTGCCAGTAGGTCCCCAGGGACAAACGGCTACACCTTC,CASRSPGTNGYTF
TRBV7-9,TRBJ2-7,few,NA,TGTGCCAGCAGCTTTGTTCCCCAAACGGGGTCCTACGAGCAGTACTTC,CASSFVPQTGSYEQYF
TRBV7-3,TRBJ2-2,NA,TRBD2,TGTGCCAGCAGGGGGATTTCTAGCGGAAACACCGGGGAGCTGTTTTTT,CASRGISSGNTGELFF
TRBV2,TRBJ2-7,few,NA,TGTGCCAGTTGCCAGGGGTCCTACGAGCAGTACTTC,CASCQGSYEQYF
TRBV29-1,TRBJ1-1,many,NA,TGCAGCGCTGGACAGACGAACACTGAAGCTTTCTTT,CSAGQTNTEAFF
TRBV3-1,TRBJ2-2,NA,NA,TGTGCCAGCAGCCAAGATCGACTTAACACCGGGGAGCTGTTTTTT,CASSQDRLNTGELFF
TRBV5-4,TRBJ1-1,NA,TRBD1,TGTGCCAGCAGCTCCGTCTTCCAGGGGGGTCCTTTCTTT,CASSSVFQGGPFF
TRBV7-9,TRBJ2-2,few,NA,TGTGCCAGCAGCTTATCCAGGATGGACACCGGGGAGCTGTTTTTT,CASSLSRMDTGELFF
TRBV10-3,TRBJ2-7,NA,TRBD1,TGTGCCATCAGGGGGACAGGGGGCTACGAGCAGTACTTC,CAIRGTGGYEQYF
TRBV7-6,TRBJ2-5,many,NA,TGTGCCAGCAGCTTATTCCGGGGCCCGCCAGAGACCCAGTACTTC,CASSLFRGPPETQYF
TRBV4-3,TRBJ1-1,few,NA,TGCGCCAGCAGCCAGGCTGGGGGGGTCCGCTTCTTT,CASSQAGGVRFF
TRBV5-8,TRBJ1-2,NA,NA,TGTGCCAGCAGCCGAACTGCCGGGACGGGGCTGGTCTATGGCTACACCTTC,CASSRTAGTGLVYGYTF
TRBV5-1,TRBJ2-5,few,TRBD2,TGCGCCAGCAGGTTAGCGGGGGAGGAGACCCAGTACTTC,CASRLAGEETQYF
TRBV21-1,TRBJ2-7,NA,NA,TGTGCCAGCAGCATGACCAAGGGAGGACAGGGGCCCCGTAGCTCCTACGAGCAGTACTTC,CASSMTKGGQGPRSSYEQYF
TRBV29-1,TRBJ2-3,few,NA,TGCAGCGTTGAAGTATCAAGTCGAGGAGATACGCAGTATTTT,CSVEVSSRGDTQYF
TRBV24-1,TRBJ2-1,few,NA,TGTGCCACCAGTGATTTCGGACGGGGTGAGCAGTTCTTC,CATSDFGRGEQFF
TRBV6-4,TRBJ2-3,NA,NA,TGTGCCAGCAAGATGGAACAGGGATTAGCAGATACGCAGTATTTT,CASKMEQGLADTQYF
TRBV2,TRBJ2-2,NA,TRBD1,TGTGCCAGCAGGACAGGGTGGTCCGGGGAGCTGTTTTTT,CASRTGWSGELFF
TRBV30,TRBJ1-3,few,NA,TGTGCCTGGAGTCTCGCCAGGGCGGGAAACACCATATATTTT,CAWSLARAGNTIYF
TRBV12-3/TRBV12-4,TRBJ2-5,few,NA,TGTGCCAGCAGTCCCGATCGGGGGCGAAAGACCCAGTACTTC,CASSPDRGRKTQYF
TRBV20-1,TRBJ2-1,few,TRBD2,TGCAGTGCCGGACTAGCGGGAGGGCCTGCATACAATGAGCAGTTCTTC,CSAGLAGGPAYNEQFF
TRBV7-9,TRBJ2-7,NA,NA,TGTGCCAGCAGCTTAGAAGCCGGAAACTACGAGCAGTACTTC,CASSLEAGNYEQYF
TRBV12-3/TRBV12-4,TRBJ2-1,few,NA,TGTGCCAGCAGTCTCGGGGAATTCATCAATGAGCAGTTCTTC,CASSLGEFINEQFF
TRBV12-3/TRBV12-4,TRBJ2-7,NA,TRBD1,TGTGCCAGCAGTCCCCGGACAGGGGGGAACTACGAGCAGTACTTC,CASSPRTGGNYEQYF
TRBV6-5,TRBJ2-2,few,NA,TGTGCCAGCAGTTCGTGGGGGCGCCGGACCGGGGAGCTGTTTTTT,CASSSWGRRTGELFF
TRBV12-3/TRBV12-4,TRBJ2-1,NA,NA,TGTGCCAGCAGTTTCCTAAAGCCGACAGTCAATGAGCAGTTCTTC,CASSFLKPTVNEQFF
TRBV20-1,TRBJ2-3,NA,TRBD1,TGCAGTGCTAGAGGACAGGGTGAGATAGATACGCAGTATTTT,CSARGQGEIDTQYF